The rows below give T cell receptor beta chains drawn from one sample of a study of T cell changes during pregnancy in multiple sclerosis. TCRdb keeps only in-frame clones here, not all; method: immunoSEQ multiplex PCR. The table shows fewer than 55,000 clones, with 75% to 90% occurring only once. The material was peripheral blood, obtained in the second trimester of pregnancy. These receptors all stem from a female donor in good health, enrolled as a control in a pregnancy study. Both conserved end residues are part of each CDR3. The D gene is left open where the match is weak. Clone size appears in some rows only: once, few, many, or a class for an expanded clone.

CDR3 DNA	CDR3 protein	V gene	D gene	clone size	J gene
TGTGCCAGCTCCCTGGGACAGGGGGCGAACGAGCAGTACTTC	CASSLGQGANEQYF	TRBV18	TRBD1	.	TRBJ2-7
TGCGCCAGCAGCTCAGCAGGGAACTATGGCTACACCTTC	CASSSAGNYGYTF	TRBV5-1	.	.	TRBJ1-2
TGCGCCAGCAGCTTGGTCGGACAGGTCCATGAGCAGTTCTTC	CASSLVGQVHEQFF	TRBV5-1	TRBD1	.	TRBJ2-1
TGTGCCAGCAGCTTACAGGGGGCAGGTCAGCCCCAGCATTTT	CASSLQGAGQPQHF	TRBV5-4	TRBD1	.	TRBJ1-5
TGTGCCAGCAGGGTTGGCGGGAGTTCGATCGAGACCCAGTACTTC	CASRVGGSSIETQYF	TRBV7-2	TRBD2	.	TRBJ2-5
TGTGCCAGCAGTGGGGTCAGGGTCTCTGGAAACACCATATATTTT	CASSGVRVSGNTIYF	TRBV6-1	.	.	TRBJ1-3
TGTGCCAGCAGCCGCCCCGGAGCGACTAACTATGGCTACACCTTC	CASSRPGATNYGYTF	TRBV7-2	.	.	TRBJ1-2
TGCGCCAGCAGCCAAACGGGACAGGGAAACACCATATATTTT	CASSQTGQGNTIYF	TRBV4-1	TRBD1	.	TRBJ1-3
TGTGCCAGCAGCCAAGATCGACAGGGAATATACTTC	CASSQDRQGIYF	TRBV14	TRBD1	.	TRBJ2-7
TGTGCCAGCAGTTACTCGATGAGGGGGACGGGCTACGAGCAGTACTTC	CASSYSMRGTGYEQYF	TRBV6-5	.	.	TRBJ2-7
TGTGCCATCAGATACAGGGAGGGAGACACTGAAGCTTTCTTT	CAIRYREGDTEAFF	TRBV10-3	.	.	TRBJ1-1
TGTGCCAGCAGTTATGGGGGGTTCGGTGAAAAACTGTTTTTT	CASSYGGFGEKLFF	TRBV6-5	.	.	TRBJ1-4
TGCGCCAGCAGCTTGGATAGCGGGAGGCTTCGCACAGATACGCAGTATTTT	CASSLDSGRLRTDTQYF	TRBV5-1	TRBD2	.	TRBJ2-3
TGCGCCAGCAGCCAAGGCGGGGGGGTCGACGAGCAGTACTTC	CASSQGGGVDEQYF	TRBV4-1	TRBD2	.	TRBJ2-7
TGTGCCAGCAGCCAAGACCCGGGAGTACGGGCTGGAAACACCATATATTTT	CASSQDPGVRAGNTIYF	TRBV14	.	.	TRBJ1-3
TGCGCCAGCAGCCCCTCAGGGGGTCTTGCTGAAGCTTTCTTT	CASSPSGGLAEAFF	TRBV5-1	TRBD1	few	TRBJ1-1
TGTGCCAGCAGTCCGGACTTGCAAGAGACCCAGTACTTC	CASSPDLQETQYF	TRBV27	.	.	TRBJ2-5
TGTGCCAGCAGCGTAATGCAGGTAGCGGGGGCGAATGAGCAGTTCTTC	CASSVMQVAGANEQFF	TRBV9	TRBD2	.	TRBJ2-1
TGTGCCAGCAGCTCTGTATACACTGAAGCTTTCTTT	CASSSVYTEAFF	TRBV27	.	.	TRBJ1-1
TGTGCCAGCAGTGAAGCCCCGGGAGTCACCTACAATGAGCAGTTCTTC	CASSEAPGVTYNEQFF	TRBV6-1	.	.	TRBJ2-1
TGTGCCACTCATACCGGGGAGCGGGGGCAGCAGTATTTT	CATHTGERGQQYF	TRBV19	TRBD2	few	TRBJ2-3
TGCGCCAGCAGCGAACTCGCGGGGAATGAAAAACTGTTTTTT	CASSELAGNEKLFF	TRBV4-3	.	.	TRBJ1-4
TGCGCCAGCAGCTTGACGGACAGCTCGCGGGACACCATATATTTT	CASSLTDSSRDTIYF	TRBV5-1	.	.	TRBJ1-3
TGTGCCAGCTCACCACAAGGGCAGGGGTCGAACACTGAAGCTTTCTTT	CASSPQGQGSNTEAFF	TRBV18	.	once	TRBJ1-1
TGTGCCAGCAGCTTAGGCCCTAGCGGGAGCTACGAGCAGTACTTC	CASSLGPSGSYEQYF	TRBV13	TRBD2	.	TRBJ2-7
TGCGCCAGCAGCGAACCGGGACAGGGGATCTACGAGCAGTACTTC	CASSEPGQGIYEQYF	TRBV5-1	TRBD1	.	TRBJ2-7
TGTGCCACCAGCGCACAGGGGGAGGGAGATACGCAGTATTTT	CATSAQGEGDTQYF	TRBV15	.	.	TRBJ2-3
TGTGCCTGGATGACGCCGGGACTAGCCTACAATGAGCAGTTCTTC	CAWMTPGLAYNEQFF	TRBV30	TRBD2	.	TRBJ2-1
TGTGCCAGCAGTTTCCGGGCTAGCGGAGTTAGCTCCTACGAGCAGTACTTC	CASSFRASGVSSYEQYF	TRBV28	TRBD2	.	TRBJ2-7
TGTGCCAGCAGCTTAGCGACAGGTTTTGGAAACACCATATATTTT	CASSLATGFGNTIYF	TRBV7-2	.	.	TRBJ1-3
TGTGCCAGCGCTGGGGCGGTATCGAGGAATGAGCAGTTCTTC	CASAGAVSRNEQFF	TRBV9	.	.	TRBJ2-1
TGTGCCAGCAGCTCCCTAGCGGACAAGAACAATGAGCAGTTCTTC	CASSSLADKNNEQFF	TRBV7-2	TRBD2	.	TRBJ2-1
TGTGCCAGTAGTATAGATTTTAAGGGGCCCTATGGCTACACCTTC	CASSIDFKGPYGYTF	TRBV19	.	.	TRBJ1-2
TGCGCCAGCAGCACGGGGGGGACAGGGACGGGGGCCCGCTATGGCTACACCTTC	CASSTGGTGTGARYGYTF	TRBV5-1	TRBD1	.	TRBJ1-2
TGTGCCAGCACAAAAGACAGGGGCACTGAAGCTTTCTTT	CASTKDRGTEAFF	TRBV6-6	TRBD1	.	TRBJ1-1
TGTGCCAGCAGTGGGAAGAGTGCCGGGAGCTCCTACAATGAGCAGTTCTTC	CASSGKSAGSSYNEQFF	TRBV6-1	.	.	TRBJ2-1
TGCAGCGTAACTAACCGGGAGTGGCTTTACAATGAGCAGTTCTTC	CSVTNREWLYNEQFF	TRBV29-1	.	.	TRBJ2-1
TGCAGTGCTAGACTCCAGCGCGGCTACACCTTC	CSARLQRGYTF	TRBV20-1	.	.	TRBJ1-2
TGCGCCAGCAGCTTTGGCGGGGTCTATGAGCAGTTCTTC	CASSFGGVYEQFF	TRBV5-1	.	.	TRBJ2-1
TGTGCCAGCAGCGCAGGACAGAATCCAGACGGCGATCAGCCCCAGCATTTT	CASSAGQNPDGDQPQHF	TRBV9	.	few	TRBJ1-5
TGTGCCAGCAGCGCATTACAGGGGGGCTATGGCTACACCTTC	CASSALQGGYGYTF	TRBV5-4	TRBD1	.	TRBJ1-2
TGTGCCAGCAGCTCCACAGGGGCGCAAGAGACCCAGTACTTC	CASSSTGAQETQYF	TRBV13	TRBD1	.	TRBJ2-5
TGTGCCAGCAGTGGAGATATGGGTGGCTACACCTTC	CASSGDMGGYTF	TRBV27	.	once	TRBJ1-2
TGTGCCAGCAGCCCCCGGACAGGGGGCGGTTTTTCCGGCTACACCTTC	CASSPRTGGGFSGYTF	TRBV7-2	TRBD1	once	TRBJ1-2
TGTGCCAGCAGCCAAATGACAGGGGTCGGTGAGCAGTTCTTC	CASSQMTGVGEQFF	TRBV7-2	TRBD1	.	TRBJ2-1
TGTGCCAGCAGCGTATCGGGGAGGAACACTGAAGCTTTCTTT	CASSVSGRNTEAFF	TRBV9	.	.	TRBJ1-1
TGTGCCAGCAGTGTTCAGACTAGCGCCTTATCCTACGAGCAGTACTTC	CASSVQTSALSYEQYF	TRBV6-1	TRBD2	.	TRBJ2-7
TGTGCCAGCAGCTCTAATCAGCCCCAGCATTTT	CASSSNQPQHF	TRBV5-8	.	.	TRBJ1-5
TGTGCCAGCAGGTTTCTCACCGGGGAGCTGTTTTTT	CASRFLTGELFF	TRBV6-5	.	.	TRBJ2-2
TGTGCCTGGAGTGTACGGCTAGCGGGGCACTACGAGCAGTACTTC	CAWSVRLAGHYEQYF	TRBV30	TRBD2	.	TRBJ2-7
TGTGCCAGCAGTGAAGAAGGGCAGGGGGGTCAGCCCCAGCATTTT	CASSEEGQGGQPQHF	TRBV6-1	TRBD1	medium-sized	TRBJ1-5